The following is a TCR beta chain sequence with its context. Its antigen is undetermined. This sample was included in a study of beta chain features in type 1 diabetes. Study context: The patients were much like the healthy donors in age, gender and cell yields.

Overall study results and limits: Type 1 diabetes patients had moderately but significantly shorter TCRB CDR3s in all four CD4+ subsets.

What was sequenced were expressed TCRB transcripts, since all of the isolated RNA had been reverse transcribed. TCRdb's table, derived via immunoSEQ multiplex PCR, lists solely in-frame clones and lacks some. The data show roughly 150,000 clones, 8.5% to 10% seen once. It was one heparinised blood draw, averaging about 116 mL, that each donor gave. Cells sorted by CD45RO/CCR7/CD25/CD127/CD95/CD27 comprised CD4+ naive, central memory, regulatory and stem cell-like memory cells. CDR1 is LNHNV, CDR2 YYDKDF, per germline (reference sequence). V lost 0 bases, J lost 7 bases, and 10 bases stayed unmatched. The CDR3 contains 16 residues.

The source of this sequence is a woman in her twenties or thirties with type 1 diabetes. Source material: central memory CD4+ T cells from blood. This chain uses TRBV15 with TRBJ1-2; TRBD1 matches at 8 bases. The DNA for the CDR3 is TGTGCCACCAGCAGAGATGAATGGCAGGGGGCGCGTGGCTACACCTTC. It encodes CATSRDEWQGARGYTF.